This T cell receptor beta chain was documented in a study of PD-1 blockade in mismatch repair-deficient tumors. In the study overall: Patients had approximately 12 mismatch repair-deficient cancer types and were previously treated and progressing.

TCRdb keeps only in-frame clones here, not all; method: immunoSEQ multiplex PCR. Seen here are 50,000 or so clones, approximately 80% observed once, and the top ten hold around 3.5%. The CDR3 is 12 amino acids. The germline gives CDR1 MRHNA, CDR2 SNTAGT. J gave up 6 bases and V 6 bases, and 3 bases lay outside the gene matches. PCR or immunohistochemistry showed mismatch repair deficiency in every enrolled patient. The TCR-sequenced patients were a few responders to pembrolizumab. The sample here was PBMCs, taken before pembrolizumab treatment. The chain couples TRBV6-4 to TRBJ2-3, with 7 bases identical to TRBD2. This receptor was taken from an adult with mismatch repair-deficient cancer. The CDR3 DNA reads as TGTGCCAGCAGCGACGGGGGGGATACGCAGTATTTT. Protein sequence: CASSDGGDTQYF.